These T cell receptor beta chains were read from a single sample in a study of cytomegalovirus exposure and HLA in healthy donors. Repertoires were generated with immunoSEQ multiplex PCR, while TCRdb's copy carries only in-frame clones and drops some. This sample has about 140,000 clones, with around 72% found just once. Sequencing was carried out using PBMCs. The receptor set was obtained from a human donor in good health. Both conserved end residues are part of each CDR3. D genes are given only for firm matches. Clone size appears in some rows only: once, few, many, or a class for an expanded clone.

j_call clone_size v_call d_call cdr3_aa
TRBJ1-1 - TRBV5-4 TRBD1 CASSLQGATEAFF
TRBJ1-5 - TRBV28 - CASSKPPGVQPQHF
TRBJ2-3 - TRBV5-4 TRBD2 CASSLDLAGTDTQYF
TRBJ2-3 once TRBV29-1 - CSVEEYTDTQYF
TRBJ1-1 - TRBV18 - CASSPRRQTEAFF
TRBJ2-7 - TRBV11-1 - CASSLDTYEQYF
TRBJ2-2 - TRBV25-1 TRBD2 CASSTLGTSGIGELFF
TRBJ2-7 - TRBV29-1 - CSVAFTGSYEQYF
TRBJ2-2 - TRBV5-1 - CASSLPGEANTGELFF
TRBJ1-1 - TRBV11-3 - CASSFGPGTEAFF
TRBJ1-5 few TRBV4-1 - CASSPSEGEYQPQHF
TRBJ2-2 once TRBV7-7 TRBD1 CASRLGTGAIGELFF
TRBJ2-7 once TRBV9 - CASSVQAGAREQYF
TRBJ1-1 - TRBV4-1 TRBD1 CASSPGQLNTEAFF
TRBJ2-7 few TRBV10-3 - CAISEVSYEQYF
TRBJ2-7 - TRBV6-6 TRBD1 CASSADRVQRYF
TRBJ2-7 - TRBV7-2 - CASSLLERSLWEQYF
TRBJ2-7 few TRBV4-1 - CASSQIDRAYEQYF